A single sample is the source of the 14 T cell receptor beta chains below, sequenced in a study of a mutant IDH1 vaccine in newly diagnosed glioma (dated by TCRdb to about 2021). Sample time point, as interpreted from the label and publication: week 35, safety follow-up. A 20-mer mutant IDH1 peptide at 300 micrograms in Montanide made up each vaccine dose, which was injected subcutaneously together with topical imiquimod. These receptors lack a known antigen. The library was obtained by the immunoSEQ multiplex PCR assay. TCRdb took this table from immuneACCESS and kept in-frame rearrangements with V and J called. Such tables lack part of the clones; where checked against another copy, unresolved V genes explain under half of the gap, and the rest is unexplained. For this sample the table gives around 60,000 clones, of which 80% to 85% were detected only once. Over 3.5% of the sample goes to the ten largest clones.

The specimen comprised PBMCs, sampled from a glioma patient whose treatment included an IDH1 peptide vaccine. The receptors were sampled from a man in his thirties or forties with glioma.

This clone was seen more than once but under ten times. This chain joins TRBV13 and TRBJ1-1, with unresolved D. CDR3 length equals 15 residues. The ends were cut back, 3 bases at V and 2 bases at J, with 13 bases in the middle. Looked up from germline, CDR1 is PRHDT and CDR2 is FYEKMQ (reference sequence). CDR3 nucleotides: TGTGCCAGCAGCTTCCGGGAGGCGGGAAACACTGAAGCTTTCTTT. Translating gives CASSFREAGNTEAFF.

This chain connects TRBV10-3 to TRBJ2-1; 7 bases line up with TRBD2. CDR3 length: 15 amino acids. V shed 8 bases, J shed 6 bases, and the junction held 13 bases outside the gene matches. Germline V gene data show CDR1 as ENHRY and CDR2 as SYGVKD. The CDR3 region has the DNA TGTGCCATCGACGCCGGGACTACCCGTACCAATGAGCAGTTCTTC. Translating it yields CAIDAGTTRTNEQFF.

A single count supports this clone. The chain's CDR3 is CASTGRRTNQPQHF. The CDR3 region has the DNA TGTGCCAGCACCGGTCGGCGGACCAATCAGCCCCAGCATTTT. The chain employs TRBV5-8 and TRBJ1-5; D not resolved. Trimming took off 6 bases at V and 3 bases at J, with 13 bases between the two ends. This CDR3 has 14 amino acids. Germline CDR1 reads SGHTS; CDR2 reads YDEGEE.

The table lists this clone with a count of one. The chain links TRBV23-1 to TRBJ1-2; 8 nucleotides align to TRBD1. TRBV23-1 is reported as an ORF; its role is uncertain. The CDR3 runs 16 residues. V lost 0 bases to trimming and J lost 7 bases; unmatched junction nucleotides: 10. CDR3 region: CASSQSGQGAEFGYTF. The CDR3 region has the DNA TGCGCCAGCAGTCAATCGGGGCAGGGGGCCGAATTTGGCTACACCTTC.

The chain links TRBV19 to TRBJ1-6; D is uncertain. V was cut by 3 bases and J by 0 bases, with 6 bases left in between. CDR3 length: 15 residues. Germline CDR1 is LNHDA and CDR2 is SQIVND (reference sequence). As DNA, the CDR3 is TGTGCCAGTAGTATTGGCAGCTCCTATAATTCACCCCTCCACTTT. Protein: CASSIGSSYNSPLHF.

The rearrangement uses TRBV7-8 and TRBJ2-5; D gene uncertain. CDR1 is SGHVS and CDR2 is FQNEAQ in the germline V gene. The length of the CDR3 is 14 residues. Trimming removed 1 base at V and 3 bases at J, with 9 bases between. CDR3 nucleotide sequence: TGTGCCAGCAGCTTAGAGGGCGCCGAAGAGACCCAGTACTTC. Translating it yields CASSLEGAEETQYF.

In this sample, this clone turned up a few times. The V call is TRBV4-1, the J call TRBJ1-1; 7 bases agree with TRBD1. Germline trimming cut 3 bases from V and 10 bases from J; bases unmatched to any gene: 14. The CDR3 runs to 15 residues. The germline gives CDR1 MGHRA, CDR2 YSYEKL. The chain's CDR3 is CASSHLGQYNRGAFF. The CDR3, as DNA: TGCGCCAGCAGCCACCTGGGACAGTACAATCGGGGAGCTTTCTTT.

The chain uses TRBV18 and TRBJ2-4; a possible D gene is TRBD2 (5 bases). The V gene's germline CDR1 is KGHSH and CDR2 LQKENI. This CDR3 contains 16 residues. Trimming cost V 2 bases and J 3 bases, with 14 bases left between them. CDR3 sequence reads: CASSPARGYDKNIQYF. The DNA for the CDR3 is TGTGCCAGCTCACCAGCTCGCGGGTACGACAAAAACATTCAGTACTTC.

The gene calls are TRBV9 and TRBJ2-7; D remains unclear. V lost 0 bases and J 0 bases, leaving 7 bases between the germline ends. This CDR3 comprises 14 residues. The germline V gene has CDR1 SGDLS and CDR2 YYNGEE. The DNA for the CDR3 is TGTGCCAGCAGCGTAGGGCAGAACTCCTACGAGCAGTACTTC. Protein: CASSVGQNSYEQYF.

The rearrangement links TRBV30 to TRBJ1-6; TRBD1 is a possible D gene (6 bases). Germline CDR1 is GTSNPN and CDR2 is SVGIG (reference sequence). The CDR3 covers 18 residues. The V and J ends lost 0 bases and 3 bases respectively, with 18 bases between them. The CDR3 reads CAWSVLSWGTFYNSPLHF. CDR3 nucleotide sequence: TGTGCCTGGAGTGTACTTAGTTGGGGGACATTCTATAATTCACCCCTCCACTTT.

The chain couples TRBV4-1 to TRBJ1-1; 8 bases agree with TRBD1. The CDR3 sequence is 15 residues long. Germline CDR1 is MGHRA and CDR2 is YSYEKL. Germline trimming cut 1 base from V and 1 base from J; bases unmatched to any gene: 2. For the CDR3, the DNA is TGCGCCAGCAGCCAAGGACAGGGGAAGAACACTGAAGCTTTCTTT. Protein product: CASSQGQGKNTEAFF.

The CDR3 here is CASSISGQGRTPLHF. In nucleotides, the CDR3 is TGTGCCAGTAGTATCTCGGGACAGGGTAGGACACCCCTCCACTTT. The rearrangement uses TRBV19 and TRBJ1-6, with 9 bases identical to TRBD1. The ends lost 3 bases at V and 11 bases at J; junction bases unmatched: 8. CDR1 and CDR2 from the germline V gene are LNHDA and SQIVND (reference sequence). There are 15 residues in the CDR3.

The CDR3 DNA reads as TGCGCCAGCAGCTTGGCGGGCAGGGTTTCGAGCAATCAGCCCCAGCATTTT. Encoded protein: CASSLAGRVSSNQPQHF. V and J are TRBV5-1 and TRBJ1-5; a possible D gene is TRBD1 (5 bases). The germline V gene encodes CDR1 SGHRS and CDR2 YFSETQ. Between the trimmed V and J ends, which lost 0 bases and 1 base, there was a span of 14 bases. The CDR3 totals 17 residues.

The genes are TRBV2 and TRBJ2-3, with D perhaps matching TRBD1 (6 bases). The CDR3 contains 17 residues. The germline gives CDR1 SNHLY, CDR2 FYNNEI. V shed 3 bases and J shed 2 bases, with 18 bases lying between them. DNA for the CDR3: TGTGCCAGCAGTGATAAGCAGGGGTGGGTCAACACAGATACGCAGTATTTT. Encoded protein: CASSDKQGWVNTDTQYF.